The TCR beta chain described here comes from a study of CD8+ T cells in alopecia areata. Indicated treatment: oral pan-JAK inhibitor, 5-10 mg twice daily. Sequencing templates came from extracted RNA that was reverse transcribed into cDNA. Using immunoSEQ multiplex PCR, the repertoire was profiled, and TCRdb retains in-frame clones only, with some absent. The table shows roughly 210,000 clones, with roughly two fifths occurring only once. Remarks on this clone: The target antigen is unknown.

The CDR3 totals 15 residues. Trimming cost V 5 bases and J 2 bases, with 16 bases left between them. Germline CDR1 and CDR2: MDHEN and SYDVKM. Broader study findings: Scalp samples also yield sequences from resident alphabeta T cells of normal skin.

The sequences come from CD4+ T cells sorted from blood, collected around week 37, from a patient treated with tofacitinib. The rearrangement links TRBV28 to TRBJ2-7, with D unresolved. The receptor was isolated from a human donor with alopecia areata. The CDR3 loop reads CASSTYRAAPYEQYF. The CDR3 bases are TGTGCCAGCAGTACCTATCGGGCAGCTCCCTACGAGCAGTACTTC.